This T cell receptor beta chain was obtained from a study of shared clonotypes between healthy human individuals. Study-wide background: Researchers drew samples from a couple of women and a few men aged 18 to 49.

The CDR3 contains 16 residues. V was clipped by 2 bases and J by 4 bases; unmatched bases: 11. Germline values: CDR1 GTSNPN, CDR2 SVGIG (reference sequence). Broader study findings: Tissues were not sampled, only blood, and their repertoires likely differ. Larger richness was generally estimated for naive than memory subsets.

Generated by immunoSEQ multiplex PCR, the TCRdb table keeps only in-frame clones and is missing some. The sample shows 950,000 to 1,300,000 clones, more than 65% of them seen only once. This clone was seen once. The target antigen is unknown. The chain uses TRBV30 and TRBJ1-3; 7 nucleotides line up with TRBD1. This clonotype originated in a man younger than 30 in good health. The sample comprised memory CD4+ T cells sorted from blood. The subset: CD45RA-negative fraction. In DNA form, the CDR3 reads TGTGCCTGGAGTACTCCTACAGGGGCGTACGGAAACACCATATATTTT. Encoded protein: CAWSTPTGAYGNTIYF.